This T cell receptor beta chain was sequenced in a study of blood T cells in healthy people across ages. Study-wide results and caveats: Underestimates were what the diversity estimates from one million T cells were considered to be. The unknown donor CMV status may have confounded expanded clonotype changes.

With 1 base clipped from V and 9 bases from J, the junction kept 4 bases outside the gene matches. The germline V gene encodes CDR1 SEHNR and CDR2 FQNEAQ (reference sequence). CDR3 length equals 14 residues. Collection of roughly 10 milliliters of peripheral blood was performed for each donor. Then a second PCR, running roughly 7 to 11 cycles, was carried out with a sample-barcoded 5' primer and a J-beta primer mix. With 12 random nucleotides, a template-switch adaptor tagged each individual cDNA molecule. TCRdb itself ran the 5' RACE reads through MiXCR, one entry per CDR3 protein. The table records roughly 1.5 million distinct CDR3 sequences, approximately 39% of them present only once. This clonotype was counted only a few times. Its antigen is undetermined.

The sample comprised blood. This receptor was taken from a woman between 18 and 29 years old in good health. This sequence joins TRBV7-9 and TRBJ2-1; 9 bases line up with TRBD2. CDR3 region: CASSLGLAGCEQFF. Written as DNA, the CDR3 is TGTGCCAGCAGCTTAGGGCTAGCGGGATGTGAGCAGTTCTTC.